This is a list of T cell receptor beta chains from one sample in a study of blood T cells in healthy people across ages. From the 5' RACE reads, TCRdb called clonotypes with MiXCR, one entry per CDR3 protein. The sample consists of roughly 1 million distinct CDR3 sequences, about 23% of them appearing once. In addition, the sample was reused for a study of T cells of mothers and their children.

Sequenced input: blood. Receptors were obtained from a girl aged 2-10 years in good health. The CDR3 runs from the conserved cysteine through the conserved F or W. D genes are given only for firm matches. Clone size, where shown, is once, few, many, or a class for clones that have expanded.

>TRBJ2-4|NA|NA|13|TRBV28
CASSWSGRSIQYF
TGTGCCAGCAGTTGGTCGGGGAGAAGCATTCAGTACTTC
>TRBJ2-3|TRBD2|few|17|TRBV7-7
CASSPFAGGEFADTQYF
TGTGCTAGCAGCCCGTTTGCGGGAGGTGAATTTGCAGATACGCAGTATTTT
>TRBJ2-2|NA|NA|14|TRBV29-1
CSVAGTANTGELFF
TGCAGCGTCGCCGGGACGGCGAACACCGGGGAGCTGTTTTTT
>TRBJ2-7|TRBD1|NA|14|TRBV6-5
CASSRTRTGMQQYF
TGTGCCAGCAGCCGAACAAGGACAGGCATGCAGCAGTACTTC
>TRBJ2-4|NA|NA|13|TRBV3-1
CASSQTLENIQYF
TGTGCCAGCAGCCAAACGCTTGAAAACATTCAGTACTTC
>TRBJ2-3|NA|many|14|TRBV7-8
CASSSPVGEDTQYF
TGTGCCAGCAGCTCCCCCGTGGGGGAAGATACGCAGTATTTT
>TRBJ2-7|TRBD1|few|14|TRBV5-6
CASSYGTDSYEQYF
TGTGCCAGCAGCTACGGGACAGATTCCTACGAGCAGTACTTC
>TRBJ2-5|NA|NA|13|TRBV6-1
CASTPLVRATQYF
TGTGCCAGCACCCCACTAGTACGGGCGACCCAGTACTTC
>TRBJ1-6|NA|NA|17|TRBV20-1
CSARDRQHGDLNSPLHF
TGCAGTGCTAGAGATAGACAGCATGGGGACCTTAATTCACCCCTCCACTTT
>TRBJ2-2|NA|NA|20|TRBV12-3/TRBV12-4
CASSLLDRGLKSSAAGELFF
TGTGCCAGCAGCCTCCTAGACCGCGGCCTCAAATCCTCAGCGGCGGGGGAGCTGTTTTTT
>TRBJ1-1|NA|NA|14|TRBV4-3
CASSQRGADTEAFF
TGCGCCAGCAGCCAGAGGGGCGCGGACACTGAAGCTTTCTTT
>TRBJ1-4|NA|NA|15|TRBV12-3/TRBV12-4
CASSLGTLPREKLFF
TGTGCCAGCAGTTTAGGGACTCTCCCTCGTGAAAAACTGTTTTTT
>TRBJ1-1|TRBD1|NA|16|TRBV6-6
CASTYRERTGRTEAFF
TGTGCCAGCACCTACCGGGAACGGACAGGGAGGACTGAAGCTTTCTTT
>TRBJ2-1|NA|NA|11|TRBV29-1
CSVEDLNEQLF
TGCAGCGTTGAAGATTTGAATGAGCAGCTCTTC
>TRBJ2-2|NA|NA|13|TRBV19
CASSIGSGGELFF
TGTGCCAGTAGTATAGGATCCGGCGGGGAGCTGTTTTTT
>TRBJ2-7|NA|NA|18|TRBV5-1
CASSLRQGAAGVAYEQYF
TGCGCCAGCAGCTTGAGACAGGGAGCAGCGGGAGTAGCTTACGAGCAGTACTTC
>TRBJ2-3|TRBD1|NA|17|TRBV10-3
CAISESAGGWSTDTQYF
TGTGCCATCAGTGAGTCCGCAGGGGGCTGGAGCACAGATACGCAGTATTTT
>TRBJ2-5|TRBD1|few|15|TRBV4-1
CASSLKTGTGETQYF
TGCGCCAGCAGCCTTAAAACCGGGACAGGGGAGACCCAGTACTTC
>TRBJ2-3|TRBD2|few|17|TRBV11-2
CASSLAVLADTTDTQYF
TGTGCCAGCAGCTTAGCGGTGCTAGCGGATACCACAGATACGCAGTATTTT
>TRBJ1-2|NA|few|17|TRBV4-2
CASSQEILGTPNYGYTF
TGTGCCAGCAGCCAGGAAATCCTAGGGACACCTAACTATGGCTACACCTTC
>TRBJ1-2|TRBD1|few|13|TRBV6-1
CASSATGPNGCTF
TGTGCCAGCAGTGCGACAGGGCCGAATGGCTGCACCTTC
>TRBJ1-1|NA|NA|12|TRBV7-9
CASSFKGDEAFF
TGTGCCAGCAGCTTTAAAGGGGATGAAGCTTTCTTT
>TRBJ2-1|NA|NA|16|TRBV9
CASSARSRPLRNEQFF
TGTGCCAGCAGCGCCCGGTCTAGACCGTTGCGCAATGAGCAGTTCTTC
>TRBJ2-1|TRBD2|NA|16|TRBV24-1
CATSDLAGGNYNEQFF
TGTGCCACCAGTGATTTGGCGGGGGGCAACTACAATGAGCAGTTCTTC
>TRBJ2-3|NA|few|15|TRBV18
CASSPWGAQADTQYF
TGTGCCAGCTCACCGTGGGGGGCCCAGGCAGATACGCAGTATTTT
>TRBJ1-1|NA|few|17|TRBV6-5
CASSYSEMTVGGQGAFF
TGTGCCAGCAGTTACTCCGAAATGACAGTCGGTGGGCAAGGAGCTTTCTTT
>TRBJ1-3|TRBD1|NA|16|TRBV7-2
CASSLGQGAAGNTIYF
TGTGCCAGCAGCTTAGGACAGGGGGCGGCAGGAAACACCATATATTTT
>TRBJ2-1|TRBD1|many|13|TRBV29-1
CSVRTGSYNEQFF
TGCAGCGTTAGGACAGGGTCCTACAATGAGCAGTTCTTC
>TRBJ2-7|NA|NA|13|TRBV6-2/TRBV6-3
CASSYPGAGEQYF
TGTGCCAGCAGTTACCCGGGAGCGGGTGAGCAGTACTTC
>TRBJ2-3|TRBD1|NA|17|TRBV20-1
CSARDLSGQAFADTQYF
TGCAGTGCTAGAGATCTCTCCGGACAGGCGTTCGCGGATACGCAGTATTTT
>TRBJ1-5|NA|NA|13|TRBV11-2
CASSPRINQPQHF
TGTGCCAGCAGCCCACGGATCAATCAGCCCCAGCATTTT
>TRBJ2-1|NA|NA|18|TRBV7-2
CASSLANGASVPYGEQFF
TGTGCCAGCAGCTTAGCGAACGGGGCTAGCGTACCCTACGGTGAGCAGTTCTTC
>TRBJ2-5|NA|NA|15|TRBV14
CASSQDSGSQETQYF
TGTGCCAGCAGCCAAGATTCCGGGTCACAAGAGACCCAGTACTTC
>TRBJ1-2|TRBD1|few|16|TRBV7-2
CASSLAPQGQLYGYTF
TGTGCCAGCAGCTTAGCACCGCAGGGACAGCTCTATGGCTACACCTTC
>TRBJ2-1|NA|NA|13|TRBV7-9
CASSQREVNQQFF
TGTGCCAGCAGCCAAAGGGAGGTAAATCAGCAGTTCTTC
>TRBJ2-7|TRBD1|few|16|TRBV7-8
CASSLAGGQGLYEQYF
TGTGCCAGCAGCTTAGCCGGGGGACAGGGGCTTTACGAGCAGTACTTC
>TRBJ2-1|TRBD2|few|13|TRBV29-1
CSVDGGGRNEQFF
TGCAGCGTTGACGGGGGAGGGAGAAATGAGCAGTTCTTC
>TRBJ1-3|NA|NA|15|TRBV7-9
CASTFDRRPGNTIYF
TGTGCCAGCACCTTCGACAGGCGTCCTGGAAACACCATATATTTT